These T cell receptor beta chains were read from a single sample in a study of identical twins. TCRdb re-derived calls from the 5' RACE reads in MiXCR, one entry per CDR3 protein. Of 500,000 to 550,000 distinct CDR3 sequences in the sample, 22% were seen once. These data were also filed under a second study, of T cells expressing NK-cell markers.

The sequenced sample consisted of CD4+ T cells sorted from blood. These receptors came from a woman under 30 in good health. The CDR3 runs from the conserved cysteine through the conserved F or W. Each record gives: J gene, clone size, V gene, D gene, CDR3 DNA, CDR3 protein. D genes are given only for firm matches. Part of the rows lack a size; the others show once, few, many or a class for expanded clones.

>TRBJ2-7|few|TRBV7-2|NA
TGTGCCAGCAGCCCCACGACAGCAGCCTACGAGCAGTACTTC
CASSPTTAAYEQYF
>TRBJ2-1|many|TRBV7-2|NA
TGTGCCAGCAGCTTATTGGATGAGCAGTTCTTC
CASSLLDEQFF
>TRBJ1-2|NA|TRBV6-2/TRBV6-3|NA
TGTGCCAGCAGTCCTCGGGACGGATCTGGCTACACCTTC
CASSPRDGSGYTF
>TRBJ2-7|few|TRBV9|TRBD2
TGTGCCAGCAGCGTAGGCGGGACTAGTCACTCCGAGCAGTACTTC
CASSVGGTSHSEQYF
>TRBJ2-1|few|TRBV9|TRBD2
TGTGCCAGCAGCGAAGCGGGAGGCTCCTACAATGAGCAGTTCTTC
CASSEAGGSYNEQFF
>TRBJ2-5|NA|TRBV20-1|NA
TGCAGTGCCCACGGGGGAGAGACCCAGTACTTC
CSAHGGETQYF
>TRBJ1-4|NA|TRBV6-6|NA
TGTGCCAGCAGCCAAGCCGGGGAAAAACTGTTTTTT
CASSQAGEKLFF
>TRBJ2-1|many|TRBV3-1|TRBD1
TGTGCCAGCAGCCCCCGGACAGGGGGCGACTACAATGAGCAGTTCTTC
CASSPRTGGDYNEQFF
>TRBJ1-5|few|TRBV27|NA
TGTGCCAGCAGTTACCGACAGGCCCAAGGTCAGCCCCAGCATTTT
CASSYRQAQGQPQHF
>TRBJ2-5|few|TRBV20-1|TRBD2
TGCAGTGCCCAAACTAGCGGAAAGGGGGAGACCCAGTACTTC
CSAQTSGKGETQYF
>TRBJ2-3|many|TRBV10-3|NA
TGTGCCATCAGCCCCTCGGCCGGCACAGATACGCAGTATTTT
CAISPSAGTDTQYF
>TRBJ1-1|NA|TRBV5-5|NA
TGTGCCAGCAGCTTCAGGGCGGCGAACACTGAAGCTTTCTTT
CASSFRAANTEAFF
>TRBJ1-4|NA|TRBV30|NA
TGTGCCGGGAGGAGGAGGGGAGGTGAAAAACTGTTTTTT
CAGRRRGGEKLFF
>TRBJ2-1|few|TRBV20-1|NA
TGCAGTGCTTACAGGGTCAATGAGCAGTTCTTC
CSAYRVNEQFF
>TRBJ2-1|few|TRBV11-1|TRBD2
TGTGCCAGCAGCCCCCGGACTAGCGGCCCCCCTTTAAGCTCCTACAATGAGCAGTTCTTC
CASSPRTSGPPLSSYNEQFF
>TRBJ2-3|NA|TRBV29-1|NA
TGCAGAGCTTCCCGGGGGGATACGCAGTATTTT
CRASRGDTQYF
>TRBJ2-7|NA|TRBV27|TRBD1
TGTGCCAGCAGTCAACGTGTCAGGGGGCGAAACTCCTACGAGCAGTACTTC
CASSQRVRGRNSYEQYF
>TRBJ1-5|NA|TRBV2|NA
TGTGCCAGCAGTGGGGACAGCAATCAGCCCCAGCATTTT
CASSGDSNQPQHF
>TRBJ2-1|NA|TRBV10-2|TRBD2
TGCGCCAGCAGGAAGAGTGGCGCTAGCGGGACGGGCAATGAGCAGTTCTTC
CASRKSGASGTGNEQFF
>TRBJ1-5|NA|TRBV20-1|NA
TGCGGGGGTAGCAATCAGCCCCAGCATTTT
CGGSNQPQHF
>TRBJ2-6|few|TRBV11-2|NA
TGTGCCAGCAGCTCCAGAGCCACCTCTGGGGCCAACGTCCTGACTTTC
CASSSRATSGANVLTF
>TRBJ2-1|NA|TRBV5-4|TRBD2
TGTGCCAGCAGCTCTCCACTAGCGGGAGTTAGCAATGAGCAGTTCTTC
CASSSPLAGVSNEQFF
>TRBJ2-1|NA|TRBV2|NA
TGTGCCAGCAGTCTGACTACCTGGGTGAAGCAGTTCTTC
CASSLTTWVKQFF
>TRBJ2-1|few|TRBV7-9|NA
TGTGCCAGCAGCTTAGAAGCTGGATATAGGCAGTTCTTC
CASSLEAGYRQFF
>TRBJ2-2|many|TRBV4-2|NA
TGTGCCAGCAGCCAATTAATCAGGGGGAACACCGGGGAGCTGTTTTTT
CASSQLIRGNTGELFF
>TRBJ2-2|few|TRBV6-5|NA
TGTGCCAGCAGTTACTCGAGTCAGACCACCGGGGAGCTGTTTTTT
CASSYSSQTTGELFF
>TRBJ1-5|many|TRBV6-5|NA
TGTGCCAGCAGAACAGGCAATCAGCCCCAGCATTTT
CASRTGNQPQHF
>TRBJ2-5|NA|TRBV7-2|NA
TGTGCCAGCAGCTGGACGCGGGTCCAAGAGACCCAGTACTTC
CASSWTRVQETQYF
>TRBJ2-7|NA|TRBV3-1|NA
TGTGCCAGCAGCCAAGATCTCAGGGGAGAAACCTACGAGCAGTACTTC
CASSQDLRGETYEQYF
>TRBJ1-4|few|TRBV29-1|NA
TGCAGCGTTGTTGTCGCCTCCGAAAAACTGTTTTTT
CSVVVASEKLFF
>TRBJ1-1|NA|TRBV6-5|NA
TGTGCCAGCAGGACCCGCCCAACTGAAGCTTTCTTT
CASRTRPTEAFF
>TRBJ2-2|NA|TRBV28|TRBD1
TGTGCCAGCAGTTTAAGGGGGCGAAACACCGGGGAGCTGTTTTTT
CASSLRGRNTGELFF
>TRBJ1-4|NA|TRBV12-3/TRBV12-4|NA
TGTGCCAGCGGGCAGGGCCGAGCTAATGAAAAACTGTTTTTT
CASGQGRANEKLFF
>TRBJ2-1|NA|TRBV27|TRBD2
TGTGCCAGCAGGAATCGTCCGGGACTAGCTGGCAATGAGCAGTTCTTC
CASRNRPGLAGNEQFF
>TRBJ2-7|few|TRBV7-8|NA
TGTGCCAGCAGCTCCCCCCGGGACAAGGACTACGAGCAGTACTTC
CASSSPRDKDYEQYF
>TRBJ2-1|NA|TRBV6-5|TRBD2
TGTGCCAGCAGTTACGGAAGGGTCCCTAGCGGGAGCGATGAGCAGTTCTTC
CASSYGRVPSGSDEQFF
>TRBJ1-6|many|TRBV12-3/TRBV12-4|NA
TGTGCCAGCAGTTTGGGCAGCTTTAATTCACCCCTCCACTTT
CASSLGSFNSPLHF
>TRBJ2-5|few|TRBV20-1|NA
TGCAGTGCTAGCTTCGACTACGATAGGGCCCAGTACTTC
CSASFDYDRAQYF
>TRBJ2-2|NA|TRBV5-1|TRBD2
TGCGCCAGCGAGCTAGCGGGTAACACCGGGGAGCTGTTTTTT
CASELAGNTGELFF
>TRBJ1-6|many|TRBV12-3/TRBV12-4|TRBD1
TGTGCCAGCAGTTGGCAGGGGGCTAGTTCACCCCTCCACTTT
CASSWQGASSPLHF
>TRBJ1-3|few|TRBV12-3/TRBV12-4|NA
TGTGCCAGCAGTTTATTTGGGGCGACTGGAAACACCATATATTTT
CASSLFGATGNTIYF
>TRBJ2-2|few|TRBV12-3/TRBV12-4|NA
TGTGCCAGCAGTTTACACACCGCGAACACCGGGGAGCTGTTTTTT
CASSLHTANTGELFF